The rows below give T cell receptor beta chains drawn from one sample of a study of shared clonotypes between healthy human individuals. Only in-frame clones appear in the TCRdb table, and some are missing; sequencing was by immunoSEQ multiplex PCR. The sample includes about 680,000 clones, 60% to 75% seen only once; the top ten take around 2%. The sequencing sample was made of memory CD4+ T cells sorted from blood. The receptors come from a woman in her twenties or thirties in good health. Each CDR3 is given with its conserved first and last residue. The D gene is left open where the match is weak. The listing skips clone size in some rows; elsewhere it reads once, few, many or a size class.

D gene: TRBD1; clone size: few; J gene: TRBJ1-2; V gene: TRBV14; CDR3 DNA: TGTGCCAGCGGACAGGGGTCATATGGCTACACCTTC; CDR3 protein: CASGQGSYGYTF
D gene: -; clone size: -; J gene: TRBJ2-2; V gene: TRBV10-3; CDR3 DNA: TGTGCCATCAGGGACCCTCGGGGCGGGGAGCTGTTTTTT; CDR3 protein: CAIRDPRGGELFF
D gene: TRBD1; clone size: -; J gene: TRBJ1-3; V gene: TRBV4-2; CDR3 DNA: TGTGCCAGCAGCCAAGAGCTACGAGGAGGGGGCCCTGGAAACACCATATATTTT; CDR3 protein: CASSQELRGGGPGNTIYF
D gene: -; clone size: few; J gene: TRBJ2-2; V gene: TRBV11-3; CDR3 DNA: TGTGCCAGCAGCTTAGAGGGGGCCGGGGAGCTGTTTTTT; CDR3 protein: CASSLEGAGELFF
D gene: -; clone size: -; J gene: TRBJ1-3; V gene: TRBV7-9; CDR3 DNA: TGTGCCAGCAGCTCGTGGACAACCTCCTCTGGAAACACCATATATTTT; CDR3 protein: CASSSWTTSSGNTIYF
D gene: -; clone size: -; J gene: TRBJ2-1; V gene: TRBV7-3; CDR3 DNA: TGTGCCAGCAGCTTAGATCCGTCCTCCTACAATGAGCAGTTCTTC; CDR3 protein: CASSLDPSSYNEQFF
D gene: -; clone size: -; J gene: TRBJ2-7; V gene: TRBV18; CDR3 DNA: TGTGCCAGCTCACCTGGTGACTACGAGCAGTACTTC; CDR3 protein: CASSPGDYEQYF
D gene: TRBD1; clone size: -; J gene: TRBJ2-5; V gene: TRBV27; CDR3 DNA: TGTGCCAGCATGGACAGGGCTCAAGAGACCCAGTACTTC; CDR3 protein: CASMDRAQETQYF
D gene: -; clone size: few; J gene: TRBJ1-2; V gene: TRBV6-5; CDR3 DNA: TGTGCCAGCACCAACCCAGGGACTCATAACTATGGCTACACCTTC; CDR3 protein: CASTNPGTHNYGYTF
D gene: -; clone size: few; J gene: TRBJ2-3; V gene: TRBV7-3; CDR3 DNA: TGTGCCAGCAGCCCGACGAGACTTGGAACAGATACGCAGTATTTT; CDR3 protein: CASSPTRLGTDTQYF
D gene: -; clone size: -; J gene: TRBJ2-3; V gene: TRBV29-1; CDR3 DNA: TGCAGCGTTGGGGCGGTCACAGATACGCAGTATTTT; CDR3 protein: CSVGAVTDTQYF
D gene: -; clone size: few; J gene: TRBJ2-3; V gene: TRBV29-1; CDR3 DNA: TGCAGCGTTCGCTCAGGTCCAGATACGCAGTATTTT; CDR3 protein: CSVRSGPDTQYF
D gene: -; clone size: -; J gene: TRBJ2-2; V gene: TRBV5-1; CDR3 DNA: TGCGCCAGCAGCTTGGTTGGACAGAGTACCGGGGAGCTGTTTTTT; CDR3 protein: CASSLVGQSTGELFF
D gene: TRBD2; clone size: -; J gene: TRBJ2-3; V gene: TRBV6-4; CDR3 DNA: TGTGCCAGCAGTGAAGGCGGGAGAGAAACAGATACGCAGTATTTT; CDR3 protein: CASSEGGRETDTQYF
D gene: -; clone size: -; J gene: TRBJ2-3; V gene: TRBV7-2; CDR3 DNA: TGTGCCAGCAGCCCTCGGGACCTTAGCACAGATACGCAGTATTTT; CDR3 protein: CASSPRDLSTDTQYF
D gene: TRBD1; clone size: -; J gene: TRBJ1-2; V gene: TRBV6-1; CDR3 DNA: TGTGCCAGCAGTGAAGCTGGGAGACAGGGGGGCTATGGCTACACCTTC; CDR3 protein: CASSEAGRQGGYGYTF
D gene: -; clone size: once; J gene: TRBJ2-4; V gene: TRBV7-8; CDR3 DNA: TGTGCCAGCAGCTTAGTGTCCCGATTAGCCAAAAACATTCAGTACTTC; CDR3 protein: CASSLVSRLAKNIQYF
D gene: -; clone size: -; J gene: TRBJ1-2; V gene: TRBV6-5; CDR3 DNA: TGTGCCAGCACAATAAACCCGGGGGCCGTCTACACCTTC; CDR3 protein: CASTINPGAVYTF
D gene: -; clone size: few; J gene: TRBJ1-1; V gene: TRBV30; CDR3 DNA: TGTGCCTGGAGTGTTACGGAGTACACTGAAGCTTTCTTT; CDR3 protein: CAWSVTEYTEAFF
D gene: TRBD1; clone size: -; J gene: TRBJ1-1; V gene: TRBV28; CDR3 DNA: TGTGCCGGCAGAACAGGGGCCACTGAAGCTTTCTTT; CDR3 protein: CAGRTGATEAFF
D gene: TRBD2; clone size: -; J gene: TRBJ2-1; V gene: TRBV29-1; CDR3 DNA: TGCAGCGTAGCGGGAGTCGGGTACAATGAGCAGTTCTTC; CDR3 protein: CSVAGVGYNEQFF
D gene: -; clone size: once; J gene: TRBJ1-3; V gene: TRBV2; CDR3 DNA: TGTGCCAGCAACAAAGATTCTGGAAACACCATATATTTT; CDR3 protein: CASNKDSGNTIYF
D gene: -; clone size: -; J gene: TRBJ1-2; V gene: TRBV9; CDR3 DNA: TGTGCCAGCAGCGTAGGGGTGGAATCATATGGCTACACCTTC; CDR3 protein: CASSVGVESYGYTF
D gene: TRBD2; clone size: -; J gene: TRBJ2-2; V gene: TRBV29-1; CDR3 DNA: TGCAGCGTAGCGGGAGTTTGGACCGGGGAGCTGTTTTTT; CDR3 protein: CSVAGVWTGELFF
D gene: -; clone size: -; J gene: TRBJ2-1; V gene: TRBV5-1; CDR3 DNA: TGCGCCAGCAGCTTGAGTGGGGCAGCCAAGGTTGATGAGCAGTTCTTC; CDR3 protein: CASSLSGAAKVDEQFF
D gene: -; clone size: -; J gene: TRBJ2-7; V gene: TRBV2; CDR3 DNA: TGTGCCAGCACGGGCCCCAGGGGAGGGGCACAGTACTTC; CDR3 protein: CASTGPRGGAQYF
D gene: -; clone size: -; J gene: TRBJ1-2; V gene: TRBV2; CDR3 DNA: TGTGCCAGCAGTATCACTCCGGGGACCGCGGGTGGCTACACCTTC; CDR3 protein: CASSITPGTAGGYTF
D gene: -; clone size: -; J gene: TRBJ1-1; V gene: TRBV7-2; CDR3 DNA: TGTGCCAGCAGCCCCATGTACAGGGTATCCACTGAAGCTTTCTTT; CDR3 protein: CASSPMYRVSTEAFF
D gene: -; clone size: -; J gene: TRBJ1-1; V gene: TRBV27; CDR3 DNA: TGTGCCAGCAGATATCGCCGAGGAGGGGGGAGTGAAGCTTTCTTT; CDR3 protein: CASRYRRGGGSEAFF
D gene: TRBD2; clone size: -; J gene: TRBJ2-3; V gene: TRBV19; CDR3 DNA: TGTGCCAGTAATTCCGGGAGTAGCGGGAACACAGATACGCAGTATTTT; CDR3 protein: CASNSGSSGNTDTQYF
D gene: -; clone size: -; J gene: TRBJ1-2; V gene: TRBV4-1; CDR3 DNA: TGCGCCAGCAGCCAACCGGCGGAGACAGTCTATGGCTACACCTTC; CDR3 protein: CASSQPAETVYGYTF
D gene: TRBD1; clone size: -; J gene: TRBJ2-7; V gene: TRBV5-1; CDR3 DNA: TGCGCCAGCAGCCAACAGGGGGACTTGAGCTCCTACGAGCAGTACTTC; CDR3 protein: CASSQQGDLSSYEQYF
D gene: -; clone size: -; J gene: TRBJ1-1; V gene: TRBV27; CDR3 DNA: TGTGCCAGCAGTTTATCGGCCCGATGGACGCTGAACACTGAAGCTTTCTTT; CDR3 protein: CASSLSARWTLNTEAFF
D gene: TRBD2; clone size: -; J gene: TRBJ2-2; V gene: TRBV4-1; CDR3 DNA: TGCGCCAGCAGCCAGATTAGCGGGAGGCCGAACACCGGGGAGCTGTTTTTT; CDR3 protein: CASSQISGRPNTGELFF
D gene: TRBD2; clone size: -; J gene: TRBJ2-5; V gene: TRBV5-1; CDR3 DNA: TGCGCCAGCAGCCGCATAGCGGGAGGGGAGGCGACCCAGTACTTC; CDR3 protein: CASSRIAGGEATQYF
D gene: -; clone size: -; J gene: TRBJ1-1; V gene: TRBV29-1; CDR3 DNA: TGCAGCGTTCGTCCACAGCACACTGAAGCTTTCTTT; CDR3 protein: CSVRPQHTEAFF
D gene: -; clone size: -; J gene: TRBJ2-3; V gene: TRBV5-6; CDR3 DNA: TGTGCCAGCAGCTTGGACAGGGACTTTCCCTTGAATACGCAGTATTTT; CDR3 protein: CASSLDRDFPLNTQYF
D gene: -; clone size: once; J gene: TRBJ1-1; V gene: TRBV18; CDR3 DNA: TGTGCCAGCTCACCAACCCTAGGGCAGAACACTGAAGCTTTCTTT; CDR3 protein: CASSPTLGQNTEAFF
D gene: TRBD1; clone size: -; J gene: TRBJ2-1; V gene: TRBV5-1; CDR3 DNA: TGCGCCAGCAGCTCCGGGACAGGGTATGATGAGCAGTTCTTC; CDR3 protein: CASSSGTGYDEQFF
D gene: -; clone size: -; J gene: TRBJ1-1; V gene: TRBV27; CDR3 DNA: TGTGCCAGCAGTTTAATAAGACAGACTGAAGCTTTCTTT; CDR3 protein: CASSLIRQTEAFF
D gene: -; clone size: -; J gene: TRBJ1-3; V gene: TRBV28; CDR3 DNA: TGTGCCAGCACCCCGGCGGGCCTCTCTGGAAACACCATATATTTT; CDR3 protein: CASTPAGLSGNTIYF
D gene: -; clone size: -; J gene: TRBJ2-4; V gene: TRBV19; CDR3 DNA: TGTGCCAGTAGTATCGACAGTTCCAACATTCAGTACTTC; CDR3 protein: CASSIDSSNIQYF
D gene: -; clone size: -; J gene: TRBJ2-3; V gene: TRBV5-8; CDR3 DNA: TGTGCCAGCAGCTTCGCCGCCGGGTGGAAAGATACGCAGTATTTT; CDR3 protein: CASSFAAGWKDTQYF
D gene: -; clone size: many; J gene: TRBJ2-2; V gene: TRBV5-1; CDR3 DNA: TGCGCCAGCAGCTTGGGAGACAGAGACACCGGGGAGCTGTTTTTT; CDR3 protein: CASSLGDRDTGELFF
D gene: -; clone size: -; J gene: TRBJ2-2; V gene: TRBV5-6; CDR3 DNA: TGTGCCAGCAGCTTGGCCTTCGATAGCGTGAACACCGGGGAGCTGTTTTTT; CDR3 protein: CASSLAFDSVNTGELFF
D gene: -; clone size: many; J gene: TRBJ1-3; V gene: TRBV19; CDR3 DNA: TGTGCCTCATCACAGGTAACCTCTGGAAACACCATATATTTT; CDR3 protein: CASSQVTSGNTIYF
D gene: -; clone size: -; J gene: TRBJ2-5; V gene: TRBV19; CDR3 DNA: TGTGCCAGTAGTTCTACTCCCGGGGACGGGACCCAGTACTTC; CDR3 protein: CASSSTPGDGTQYF
D gene: -; clone size: once; J gene: TRBJ2-7; V gene: TRBV11-3; CDR3 DNA: TGTGCCAGCAGCTTACGGAGAGCCGACACCTACGAGCAGTACTTC; CDR3 protein: CASSLRRADTYEQYF
D gene: TRBD2; clone size: -; J gene: TRBJ2-7; V gene: TRBV10-3; CDR3 DNA: TGTGCCATCAAGAAGGCGGGAGTAGAAAACGAGCAGTACTTC; CDR3 protein: CAIKKAGVENEQYF
D gene: -; clone size: -; J gene: TRBJ1-2; V gene: TRBV9; CDR3 DNA: TGTGCCAGCAGCGTCGGACAGACCCATAACTATGGCTACACCTTC; CDR3 protein: CASSVGQTHNYGYTF
D gene: -; clone size: -; J gene: TRBJ1-2; V gene: TRBV4-1; CDR3 DNA: TGCGCCAGCAGCCAAGATGGGGATACCTATGGCTACACCTTC; CDR3 protein: CASSQDGDTYGYTF
D gene: -; clone size: -; J gene: TRBJ1-1; V gene: TRBV28; CDR3 DNA: TGTGCCAGCAGTCTTCGGTTGACTGAAGCTTTCTTT; CDR3 protein: CASSLRLTEAFF
D gene: TRBD2; clone size: -; J gene: TRBJ2-7; V gene: TRBV15; CDR3 DNA: TGTGCCACCAGCAGTTCCTCCGGGACTAGGGGCTACGAGCAGTACTTC; CDR3 protein: CATSSSSGTRGYEQYF